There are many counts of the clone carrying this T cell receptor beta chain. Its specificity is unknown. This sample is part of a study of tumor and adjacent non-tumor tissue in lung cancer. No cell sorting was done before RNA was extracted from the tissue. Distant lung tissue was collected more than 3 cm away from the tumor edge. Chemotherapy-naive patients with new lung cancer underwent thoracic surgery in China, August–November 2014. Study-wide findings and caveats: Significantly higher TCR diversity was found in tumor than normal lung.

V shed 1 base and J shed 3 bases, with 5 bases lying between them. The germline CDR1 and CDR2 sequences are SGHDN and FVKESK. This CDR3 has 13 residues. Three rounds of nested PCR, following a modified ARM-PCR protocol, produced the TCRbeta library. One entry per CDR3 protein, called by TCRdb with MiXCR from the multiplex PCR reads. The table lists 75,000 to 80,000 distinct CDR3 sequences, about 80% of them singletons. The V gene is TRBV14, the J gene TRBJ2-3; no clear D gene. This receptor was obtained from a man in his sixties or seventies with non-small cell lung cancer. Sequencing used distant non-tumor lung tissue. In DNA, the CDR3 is TGTGCCAGCAGCCAAGGGGTAACAGATACGCAGTATTTT. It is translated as CASSQGVTDTQYF.